This TCR beta chain was sequenced during a study of shared clonotypes between healthy human individuals. Study-wide results and caveats: Among donors, sharing of clonotypes was expected to be affected by sequencing depth.

Deep level was the assay's run setting. Some clones are missing from TCRdb's copy, which holds only in-frame ones; the method was immunoSEQ multiplex PCR. The sample has 450,000 to 600,000 clones; approximately 79% are singletons. With regard to this clone: What it recognizes is unknown.

Trimming took 2 bases from V and 3 from J, leaving 7 bases between them. Germline CDR1 and CDR2: KGHSH and LQKENI. The CDR3 totals 13 residues. The origin of this receptor is a woman aged 40-49 years in good health. Some clones in this sample may be carry-over from other donors' samples. V usage is TRBV18 and J usage is TRBJ2-5; D uncertain. The material sequenced was PBMCs. DNA for the CDR3: TGTGCCAGCTCACCAATGGTTGAAGAGACCCAGTACTTC. Translation: CASSPMVEETQYF. Based on the CDR3 plus reference TRBV18 and TRBJ2-5, the full variable domain is NAGVMQNPRHLVRRRGQEARLRCSPMKGHSHVYWYRQLPEEGLKFMVYLQKENIIDESGMPKERFSAEFPKEGPSILRIQQVVRGDSAAYFCASSPMVEETQYFGPGTRLLVL.